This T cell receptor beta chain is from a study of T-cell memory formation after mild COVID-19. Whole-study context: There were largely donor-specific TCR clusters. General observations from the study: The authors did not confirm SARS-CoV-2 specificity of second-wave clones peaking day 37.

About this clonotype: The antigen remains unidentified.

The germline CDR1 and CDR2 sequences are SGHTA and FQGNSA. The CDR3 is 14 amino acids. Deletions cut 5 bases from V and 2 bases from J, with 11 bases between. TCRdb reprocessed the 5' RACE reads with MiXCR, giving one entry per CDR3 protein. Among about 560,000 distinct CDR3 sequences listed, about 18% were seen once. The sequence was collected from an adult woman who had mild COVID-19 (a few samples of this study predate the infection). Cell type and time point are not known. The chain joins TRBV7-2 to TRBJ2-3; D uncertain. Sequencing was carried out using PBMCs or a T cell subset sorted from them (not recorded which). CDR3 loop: CASSPARATDTQYF. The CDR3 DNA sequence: TGTGCCAGCAGCCCCGCCCGAGCCACAGATACGCAGTATTTT.